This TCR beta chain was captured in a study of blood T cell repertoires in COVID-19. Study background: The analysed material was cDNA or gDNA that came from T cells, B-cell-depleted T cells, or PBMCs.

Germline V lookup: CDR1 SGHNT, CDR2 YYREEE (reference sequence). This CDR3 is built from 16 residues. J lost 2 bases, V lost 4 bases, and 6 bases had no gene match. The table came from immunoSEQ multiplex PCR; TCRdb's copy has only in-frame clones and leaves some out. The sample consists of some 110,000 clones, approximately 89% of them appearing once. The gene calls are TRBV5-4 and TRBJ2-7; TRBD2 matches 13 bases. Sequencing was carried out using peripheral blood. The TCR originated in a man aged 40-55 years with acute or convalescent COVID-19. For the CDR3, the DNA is TGTGCCAGCAGCCTCCAACTAGCGGGAGGGCCCTACGAGCAGTACTTC. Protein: CASSLQLAGGPYEQYF.